The 17 T cell receptor beta chains in this list originate from one sample, sequenced in a study of a mutant IDH1 vaccine in newly diagnosed glioma listed by TCRdb under 2021. These receptors' antigens are unknown. Library prep was done by the immunoSEQ multiplex PCR assay. Held by TCRdb, this immuneACCESS table contains in-frame sequences only and omits some clones. Under half of the omission traces to an unresolved V gene where checked; the cause of the rest is unknown. Present in this sample are approximately 60,000 clones, under 85% of which were seen just once. The ten largest clones take up around 4.1% of the sample. Sample time point, as interpreted from the label and publication: week 47, end of study. Each vaccine dose, consisting of 300 ug of a 20-mer mutant IDH1 peptide in Montanide, was administered subcutaneously with topical imiquimod. Sequences were derived from PBMCs, sampled from a glioma patient whose treatment included an IDH1 peptide vaccine. The receptors stem from a man aged 30-40 years with glioma.

The CDR3 is CAWSLDQNTEAFF. The CDR3 DNA reads as TGTGCCTGGAGTCTAGACCAGAACACTGAAGCTTTCTTT. The chain combines TRBV30 with TRBJ1-1; D unresolved. The CDR3 runs 13 residues. Germline V gives CDR1 GTSNPN, CDR2 SVGIG (reference sequence). The V and J ends lost 2 bases and 1 base respectively, with 8 bases between them.

CDR3 protein: CASSLVGDDGYTF. CDR3 DNA: TGCGCCAGCAGCTTGGTGGGGGACGATGGCTACACCTTC. The chain couples TRBV5-1 to TRBJ1-2; D possibly corresponds to TRBD1 (5 bases). Trimming took off 0 bases at V and 6 bases at J, with 9 bases between the two ends. The CDR3 consists of 13 residues. Germline V gene data show CDR1 as SGHRS and CDR2 as YFSETQ.

This sequence joins TRBV7-8 and TRBJ1-5; perhaps TRBD1 as D (6 bases). The CDR3 runs to 15 residues. The V end was cut by 2 bases, the J end by 2 bases, with 10 bases between. Germline V lookup: CDR1 SGHVS, CDR2 FQNEAQ. The CDR3 loop is CASSLYRVGNQPQHF. In DNA, the CDR3 is TGTGCCAGCAGCTTATACAGGGTAGGCAATCAGCCCCAGCATTTT.

The count of this clone is one. This chain connects TRBV6-1 to TRBJ1-5; tentatively, D is TRBD1 (5 bases). Trimming removed 2 bases from V and 9 bases from J, with 11 bases in between. CDR1 is MNHNS, CDR2 SASEGT, per germline. The CDR3 has 13 amino acids. CDR3 sequence (DNA): TGTGCCAGCAGTGAACGGGAGGGGTTGCCCCAGCATTTT. It codes for CASSEREGLPQHF.

The chain couples TRBV5-1 to TRBJ2-7, with D maybe TRBD1 (5 bases). V gave up 3 bases and J gave up 6 bases, with 13 bases separating them. Germline CDR1 SGHRS, CDR2 YFSETQ. This CDR3 has 13 amino acids. Here the CDR3 reads CASSSLTVGEQYF. CDR3 sequence (DNA): TGCGCCAGCAGCTCTCTGACAGTTGGCGAGCAGTACTTC. Full variable domain (rest looked up from reference TRBV5-1 and TRBJ2-7): KAGVTQTPRYLIKTRGQQVTLSCSPISGHRSVSWYQQTPGQGLQFLFEYFSETQRNKGNFPGRFSGRQFSNSRSEMNVSTLELGDSALYLCASSSLTVGEQYFGPGTRLTVT.

The rearrangement joins TRBV19 to TRBJ1-3; 7 nucleotides line up with TRBD1. CDR1 and CDR2 from the germline V gene are LNHDA and SQIVND (reference sequence). The V and J ends lost 4 bases and 0 bases, in that order; junction bases with no gene match: 9. This CDR3 contains 17 residues. The CDR3 sequence: CASSTRQGSISGNTIYF. Here the CDR3 DNA reads TGTGCCAGTAGTACGAGACAGGGAAGCATCTCTGGAAACACCATATATTTT.

The chain joins TRBV27 to TRBJ2-3, with 8 bases lining up with TRBD2. The junction had 5 bases not matched to a gene; V was cut back by 5 bases and J by 4 bases. CDR3 length equals 14 residues. Germline CDR1 and CDR2: MNHEY and SMNVEV (reference sequence). The CDR3 loop reads CASSLGTSADTQYF. The CDR3 nucleotides are TGTGCCAGCAGTCTCGGGACTAGTGCAGATACGCAGTATTTT.

The chain employs TRBV5-1 and TRBJ1-2, with D possibly matching TRBD1 (5 bases). Germline V gives CDR1 SGHRS, CDR2 YFSETQ. V dropped 2 bases and J dropped 4 bases, with 9 bases sitting between them. This CDR3 contains 13 residues. CDR3 protein: CASSLTQGYGYTF. The DNA of the CDR3 is TGCGCCAGCAGCTTAACGCAGGGCTATGGCTACACCTTC. Filled out from reference TRBV5-1 and TRBJ1-2, the complete variable domain reads KAGVTQTPRYLIKTRGQQVTLSCSPISGHRSVSWYQQTPGQGLQFLFEYFSETQRNKGNFPGRFSGRQFSNSRSEMNVSTLELGDSALYLCASSLTQGYGYTFGSGTRLTVV.

The chain couples TRBV5-6 to TRBJ1-5, with D uncertain. V was trimmed by 0 bases and J by 4 bases, leaving 11 bases between them. Per germline, CDR1 SGHDT and CDR2 YYEEEE. CDR3 size: 15 residues. Written as DNA, the CDR3 is TGTGCCAGCAGCTTGGAAGGACTGCCTAATCAGCCCCAGCATTTT. Its protein product is CASSLEGLPNQPQHF.

A single count supports this clone. The chain carries TRBV28 and TRBJ1-5; 7 nucleotides agree with TRBD1. With 5 bases clipped from V and 10 bases from J, the junction kept 11 bases outside the gene matches. CDR1 and CDR2 from the germline V gene are MDHEN and SYDVKM. The CDR3 loop spans 14 amino acids. CDR3 sequence: CASSRQGGISPQHF. CDR3 coding DNA: TGTGCCAGCAGTCGACAGGGCGGTATCAGCCCCCAGCATTTT. The full variable domain, its missing parts supplied by reference TRBV28 and TRBJ1-5, is DVKVTQSSRYLVKRTGEKVFLECVQDMDHENMFWYRQDPGLGLRLIYFSYDVKMKEKGDIPEGYSVSREKKERFSLILESASTNQTSMYLCASSRQGGISPQHFGDGTRLSIL.

This clone was picked up a small number of times. The chain joins TRBV19 to TRBJ1-5; D remains ambiguous. Germline V gives CDR1 LNHDA, CDR2 SQIVND (reference sequence). V gave up 2 bases and J gave up 3 bases, with 17 bases separating them. The CDR3 has 17 residues. The CDR3 protein is CASSISPVDLNNQPQHF. CDR3 sequence (DNA): TGTGCCAGTAGTATATCCCCGGTAGACTTGAACAATCAGCCCCAGCATTTT.

V and J are TRBV11-2 and TRBJ2-2, with 14 nucleotides matching TRBD2. Germline CDR1 and CDR2: SGHAT and FQNNGV. There are 19 residues in the CDR3. With V trimmed by 5 bases and J by 1 base, 9 bases remained unmatched. The CDR3 sequence: CASSPRTSGGPGNTGELFF. Here the CDR3 DNA reads TGTGCCAGCAGCCCGAGGACTAGCGGGGGGCCAGGGAACACCGGGGAGCTGTTTTTT.

This clone came up once. This chain links TRBV6-5 with TRBJ1-1; unclear D gene. The CDR3 extends over 14 amino acids. Germline lookup yields CDR1 MNHEY and CDR2 SVGAGI. Deletions cut 2 bases from V and 1 base from J, with 8 bases between. The CDR3 DNA reads TGTGCCAGCAGTTACCAACAGACGAACACTGAAGCTTTCTTT. Amino acid sequence: CASSYQQTNTEAFF.

The gene calls are TRBV5-5 and TRBJ2-1; TRBD1 might be the D (6 bases). Per germline, CDR1 SGHKS and CDR2 YYEKEE (reference sequence). Trimming left V 0 bases short and J 3 bases short, with 10 bases between. The CDR3 is made up of 15 amino acids. CDR3 nucleotide sequence: TGTGCCAGCAGCTTGGTTCAGGGGCTCTACAATGAGCAGTTCTTC. This sequence encodes CASSLVQGLYNEQFF. The variable domain in full, with the rest retrieved from reference TRBV5-5 and TRBJ2-1, is DAGVTQSPTHLIKTRGQQVTLRCSPISGHKSVSWYQQVLGQGPQFIFQYYEKEERGRGNFPDRFSARQFPNYSSELNVNALLLGDSALYLCASSLVQGLYNEQFFGPGTRLTVL.

The V gene is TRBV5-8, the J gene TRBJ2-2, with D possibly matching TRBD1 (6 bases). Deletions cut 4 bases from V and 2 bases from J, with 12 bases between. This CDR3 region has 15 residues. The germline CDR1 and CDR2 sequences are SGHTS and YDEGEE. The CDR3 here is CASSQGQINTGELFF. Written as DNA, the CDR3 is TGTGCCAGCAGCCAGGGACAAATTAACACCGGGGAGCTGTTTTTT.

This chain joins TRBV9 and TRBJ1-1; 7 bases map to TRBD1. V shed 0 bases and J 6 bases; nucleotides not matched to a gene: 11. In germline, CDR1 is SGDLS, CDR2 YYNGEE. This CDR3 comprises 16 residues. Here the CDR3 reads CASSVGMGQTPPEAFF. DNA for the CDR3: TGTGCCAGCAGCGTAGGAATGGGACAGACTCCCCCTGAAGCTTTCTTT.

This clone appeared a few times. The chain employs TRBV5-1 and TRBJ1-1; D unclear. CDR1 is SGHRS and CDR2 is YFSETQ in the germline V gene. This CDR3 comprises 14 residues. V was shortened by 0 bases and J by 1 base, with 7 bases between the two germline ends. The CDR3, as DNA: TGCGCCAGCAGCTTGGTTTCTTCGAACACTGAAGCTTTCTTT. Protein: CASSLVSSNTEAFF. Combining the CDR3 with reference TRBV5-1 and TRBJ1-1 gives the whole variable domain KAGVTQTPRYLIKTRGQQVTLSCSPISGHRSVSWYQQTPGQGLQFLFEYFSETQRNKGNFPGRFSGRQFSNSRSEMNVSTLELGDSALYLCASSLVSSNTEAFFGQGTRLTVV.